This TCR beta chain was captured in a study of naive and memory T cell subsets. Study observations and caveats: In naive cells, over 85% of TCR sequences were seen only once. Expression changes during T cell differentiation may affect RNA-based TCR counts. Possibly reflecting memory cells re-expressing CD45RA, a few larger clonotypes occurred in naive repertoires, especially CD8. No ground truth validated the naive and memory repertoire findings.

This clonotype came up a few times. The antigen is not known. The V end was cut by 6 bases, the J end by 9 bases, with 18 bases between. CDR3 length equals 14 residues. The germline CDR1 and CDR2 sequences are MNHEY and SVGEGT. Both TRBC1 and TRBC2 were covered by a beta constant-region primer of two equimolar oligonucleotides. Ligated cDNA was amplified by four rounds of PCR with nested alpha and beta constant-region primers and SP2. TCRdb re-analysed the UMI-ligation and nested PCR reads in MiXCR, keeping a single row per CDR3 protein. Of around 160,000 distinct CDR3 sequences listed, under 25% were seen once; the top ten hold 0.09% to 0.13%. Sequential positive selection took CD4 T cells first, then CD8 T cells.

Material for sequencing was naive CD4+ T cells from blood. The source of this sequence is a human donor in good health. This rearrangement joins TRBV6-2 or TRBV6-3 to TRBJ1-5, with D possibly TRBD1 on 5 matching bases. CDR3 nucleotides: TGTGCCAGCAGCACGGGGAGGGGCCGATGGCCCCAGCATTTT. Translated, it gives CASSTGRGRWPQHF.